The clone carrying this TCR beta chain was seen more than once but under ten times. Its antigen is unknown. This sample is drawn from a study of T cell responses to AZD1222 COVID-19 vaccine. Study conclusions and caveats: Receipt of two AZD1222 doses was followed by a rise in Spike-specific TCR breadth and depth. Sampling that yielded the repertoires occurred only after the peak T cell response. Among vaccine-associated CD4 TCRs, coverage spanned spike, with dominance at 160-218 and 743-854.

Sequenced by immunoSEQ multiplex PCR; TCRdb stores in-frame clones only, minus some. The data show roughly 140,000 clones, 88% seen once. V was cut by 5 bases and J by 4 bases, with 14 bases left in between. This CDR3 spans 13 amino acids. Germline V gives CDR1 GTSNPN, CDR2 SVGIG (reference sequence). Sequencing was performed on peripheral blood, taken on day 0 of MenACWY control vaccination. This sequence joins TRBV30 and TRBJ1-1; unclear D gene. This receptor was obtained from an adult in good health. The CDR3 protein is CAWETRVGTEAFF. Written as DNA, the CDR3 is TGTGCCTGGGAGACTAGGGTGGGCACTGAAGCTTTCTTT.